The clone carrying this TCR beta chain was detected ten times or more. The antigen is unknown. This specimen belongs to a study of T cells in Graves' hyperthyroidism and ophthalmopathy. The patients, who ranged from 18 to 65 in age, presented with newly diagnosed hyperthyroidism lasting under 2 months. Sampled blood dates from first hyperthyroidism diagnosis, and it precedes any ophthalmopathy symptoms. Study-wide points: A median around 6.8 months before onset, the model predicted ophthalmopathy.

Authors of the study amplified TCR beta CDR3 regions from RNA transcripts. RT-PCR in the first round (using the HTBI primer set) targeted the TCR CDR3. TCRdb called the multiplex PCR reads again in MiXCR, with one record for every CDR3 protein. Among 130,000 or so distinct CDR3 sequences, around 21% were seen once, and the ten largest hold roughly 71%. Per germline, CDR1 LGHNA and CDR2 YNFKEQ. The CDR3 has 18 amino acids. V dropped 0 bases and J dropped 1 base, with 13 bases sitting between them. The sequenced sample consisted of blood. This clonotype originated in a woman aged 50 to 60 with Graves' hyperthyroidism that later progressed to Graves' ophthalmopathy. V usage is TRBV4-2 and J usage is TRBJ2-6, with D unresolved. In DNA, the CDR3 is TGTGCCAGCAGCCAAGATCCCCACCCGACATCTGGGGCCAACGTCCTGACTTTC. It specifies CASSQDPHPTSGANVLTF.